This entry lists 5 T cell receptor beta chains sequenced from one sample in a study of regulatory T cells in long-lasting Graves disease. Arm-PCR of CDR3 regions and iRepertoire HTBI primers were used to build TCR beta libraries. Using its own MiXCR run on the multiplex PCR reads, TCRdb lists one record per CDR3 protein. Among 400,000 to 500,000 distinct CDR3 sequences listed, about 15% were seen once. Time point here: newly diagnosed GD, antithyroid drugs for less than 3 months. With RNA extracted from PBMCs as input, the TCR library was made. These data were also filed under a second study, of T cells in Graves' hyperthyroidism and ophthalmopathy.

The material sequenced was peripheral blood mononuclear cells (PBMCs), taken at new diagnosis, from a patient treated with antithyroid drugs. All receptors come from a woman in her 30s with Graves disease.

Many counts were recorded for this clonotype. The chain is built from TRBV27 and TRBJ1-1; 7 positions agree with TRBD1. The germline V gene encodes CDR1 MNHEY and CDR2 SMNVEV (reference sequence). The V segment lost 2 bases and the J segment 6 bases; nucleotides outside the gene matches: 3. The length of the CDR3 is 13 residues. CDR3 loop: CASSLRGRAEAFF. As DNA, the CDR3 is TGTGCCAGCAGTTTAAGGGGGCGGGCTGAAGCTTTCTTT.

This clonotype was seen a handful of times. The chain uses TRBV5-1 and TRBJ1-2; no definite D call. Germline V gene data show CDR1 as SGHRS and CDR2 as YFSETQ. CDR3 length equals 13 residues. The V gene lost 0 bases and the J gene lost 5 bases, with 8 bases spanning the gap. CDR3 amino acids: CASSLDILYGYTF. The CDR3 coding sequence is TGCGCCAGCAGCTTGGACATCCTTTATGGCTACACCTTC. The complete variable domain, with remaining parts taken from reference TRBV5-1 and TRBJ1-2, reads KAGVTQTPRYLIKTRGQQVTLSCSPISGHRSVSWYQQTPGQGLQFLFEYFSETQRNKGNFPGRFSGRQFSNSRSEMNVSTLELGDSALYLCASSLDILYGYTFGSGTRLTVV.

The rearrangement uses TRBV18 and TRBJ2-7; 7 bases agree with TRBD1. The CDR3 consists of 12 residues. Germline values: CDR1 KGHSH, CDR2 LQKENI. J was trimmed by 9 bases and V by 3 bases; bases with no gene match: 5. The CDR3 DNA sequence: TGTGCCAGCTCACCGGACGGACAGGTGCAGTACTTC. As protein: CASSPDGQVQYF. Full variable domain (missing parts from reference TRBV18 and TRBJ2-7): NAGVMQNPRHLVRRRGQEARLRCSPMKGHSHVYWYRQLPEEGLKFMVYLQKENIIDESGMPKERFSAEFPKEGPSILRIQQVVRGDSAAYFCASSPDGQVQYFGPGTRLTVT.

The genes are TRBV20-1 and TRBJ2-1; D uncertain. Looked up from germline, CDR1 is DFQATT and CDR2 is SNEGSKA (reference sequence). CDR3 size: 13 residues. Deletions cut 3 bases from V and 2 bases from J, with 8 bases between. In DNA, the CDR3 is TGCAGTGCTAGTGGGGATCCCTACAATGAGCAGTTCTTC. It specifies CSASGDPYNEQFF.

J is TRBJ1-4 and V is TRBV7-2; tentatively, D is TRBD1 (6 bases). This CDR3 comprises 15 residues. Looked up from germline, CDR1 is SGHTA and CDR2 is FQGNSA. Trimming pared 6 bases from V and 2 bases from J, leaving 13 bases between. The CDR3, as DNA: TGTGCCAGCAGTTATATACAGGGCACTAATGAAAAACTGTTTTTT. Translated, it gives CASSYIQGTNEKLFF.